The clone carrying this T cell receptor beta chain appeared a few times. As yet, its antigen is unknown. Amplification of TCR beta CDR3 regions was performed using RNA transcripts as template. The study used the HTBI primer set for a first-round RT-PCR of the TCR CDR3. TCRdb passed the multiplex PCR reads through MiXCR, listing each CDR3 protein once. Found here are roughly 600,000 distinct CDR3 sequences, roughly 14% of them singletons; the top ten hold around an eighth. This sample is drawn from a study of T cells in Graves' hyperthyroidism and ophthalmopathy. In germline, CDR1 is MNHEY, CDR2 SMNVEV (reference sequence). V shed 3 bases, J shed 7 bases, and the junction held 8 bases outside the gene matches. The CDR3 runs to 15 residues. General study findings and limits: The model's output predicted ophthalmopathy at a median of roughly 6.9 months prior to onset.

This sequence joins TRBV27 and TRBJ2-4, with TRBD2 identical over 8 bases. This receptor was obtained from a woman in her forties or fifties with Graves' ophthalmopathy. The sample comprised blood. This CDR3 is CASSFTGGPENIQYF. The CDR3 bases are TGTGCCAGCAGTTTTACGGGAGGGCCGGAGAACATTCAGTACTTC.